This entry lists 14 T cell receptor beta chains sequenced from one sample in a study of identical twins. TCRdb reprocessed the 5' RACE reads via MiXCR and lists one record per CDR3 protein. The data hold roughly 630,000 distinct CDR3 sequences, with about 7.1% observed a single time. These data also formed part of another study, on yellow fever vaccine responses in identical twins.

The sample comprised PBMCs. These TCRs come from a woman under 30 in good health.

This chain uses TRBV20-1 with TRBJ2-1; the match to TRBD2 covers 11 bases. The V gene's germline CDR1 is DFQATT and CDR2 SNEGSKA (reference sequence). The CDR3 is 14 residues long. V dropped 6 bases and J dropped 4; count of bases not matched to a gene: 5. The CDR3 here is CSATASGRYNEQFF. CDR3 coding DNA: TGCAGTGCCACCGCTAGCGGGAGGTACAATGAGCAGTTCTTC.

The V and J genes are TRBV29-1 and TRBJ2-7, with TRBD1 as a possible D gene (6 bases). The V end was cut by 2 bases, the J end by 4 bases, with 18 bases between. The CDR3 is 15 amino acids. CDR1 is SQVTM, CDR2 ANQGSEA, per germline. The CDR3 region is CSVETPDRAEYEQYF. The DNA of the CDR3 is TGCAGCGTTGAAACACCGGACAGAGCCGAGTACGAGCAGTACTTC.

This clonotype was recorded a few times. The chain combines TRBV6-5 with TRBJ2-2; D is unclear. The CDR3 loop spans 13 amino acids. V was cut by 3 bases and J by 2 bases, with 4 bases left in between. CDR1 and CDR2 (germline): MNHEY, SVGAGI. CDR3 coding DNA: TGTGCCAGCAGTTATGTAAACACCGGGGAGCTGTTTTTT. This codes for CASSYVNTGELFF.

This sequence joins TRBV4-1 and TRBJ2-7; tentative D call: TRBD1 (5 bases). The V and J ends lost 4 bases and 1 base respectively, with 14 bases between them. Germline CDR1 reads MGHRA; CDR2 reads YSYEKL. This CDR3 region has 15 residues. In DNA, the CDR3 is TGCGCCAGCAGCCCCACAGGTCAGGGATCCTACGAGCAGTACTTC. This codes for CASSPTGQGSYEQYF.

In its sample, this clonotype was seen a few times. V gene TRBV6-5 combines with J gene TRBJ2-1, with D possibly matching TRBD1 (5 bases). V was pared by 0 bases and J by 3 bases, with 12 bases between. The CDR3 runs to 16 residues. Germline V CDR1 and CDR2: MNHEY, SVGAGI. The DNA of the CDR3 is TGTGCCAGCAGTTACTCCCTCCCCGACAGCTACAATGAGCAGTTCTTC. Amino acid sequence: CASSYSLPDSYNEQFF.

This clonotype appeared many times. The V call is TRBV13, the J call TRBJ1-1; possible D gene TRBD1, 5 bases. The CDR3 is made up of 11 amino acids. Germline loops: CDR1 PRHDT, CDR2 FYEKMQ (reference sequence). V was clipped by 5 bases and J by 11 bases, with 12 bases between them. CDR3: CASSARVGAFF. As DNA, the CDR3 is TGTGCCAGCAGCGCCAGGGTTGGGGCTTTCTTT.

This clonotype was picked up many times. The chain employs TRBV7-6 and TRBJ2-3; no firm D call. CDR1 SGHVS and CDR2 FNYEAQ come from the germline V gene. Trimming shortened V by 1 base and J by 3 bases, and 11 bases separated the two germline ends. The CDR3 consists of 15 residues. The CDR3 DNA sequence: TGTGCCAGCAGCTTAGGGAGAAGAACTACAGATACGCAGTATTTT. It encodes CASSLGRRTTDTQYF.

This rearrangement joins TRBV4-2 to TRBJ2-3; the match to TRBD2 covers 10 bases. The CDR3 is made up of 17 amino acids. Germline V gives CDR1 LGHNA, CDR2 YNFKEQ. The junction had 7 bases not matched to a gene; V was cut back by 1 base and J by 3 bases. The CDR3: CASSQGFSGGATDTQYF. The CDR3 nucleotides read TGTGCCAGCAGCCAAGGTTTCAGCGGGGGGGCAACAGATACGCAGTATTTT.

The chain is built from TRBV18 and TRBJ2-7, with 8 nucleotides matching TRBD1. This CDR3 has 15 residues. Trimming at V came to 1 base and at J to 5 bases, leaving 7 bases not matched to a gene. The germline CDR1 and CDR2 sequences are KGHSH and LQKENI. CDR3 sequence (DNA): TGTGCCAGCTCACCACAGGCGTCAGGGGGCCACGAGCAGTACGTC. It is translated as CASSPQASGGHEQYV.

This clonotype was detected a few times. CDR3 sequence: CASSPRSGSRETQYF. CDR3 in DNA: TGTGCCAGCTCACCCCGGAGCGGGAGTAGAGAGACCCAGTACTTC. V usage is TRBV18 and J usage is TRBJ2-5; 8 bases map to TRBD2. Trimming at V came to 3 bases and at J to 4 bases, leaving 7 bases not matched to a gene. The germline CDR1 and CDR2 sequences are KGHSH and LQKENI. The CDR3 spans 15 residues.

The sample holds a few counts of this clonotype. This rearrangement joins TRBV3-1 to TRBJ2-2; D is uncertain. CDR3 length equals 15 residues. Germline V CDR1 and CDR2: LGHDT, YNNKEL (reference sequence). Trimming shortened V by 1 base and J by 5 bases, and 11 bases separated the two germline ends. CDR3 protein: CASSQVARRTGELFF. In DNA form, the CDR3 reads TGTGCCAGCAGCCAAGTGGCCAGGAGAACCGGGGAGCTGTTTTTT.

This clonotype was recorded a few times. The CDR3 sequence is CSARAGTAMGETQYF. In nucleotides, the CDR3 is TGCAGTGCTAGGGCCGGGACTGCCATGGGAGAGACCCAGTACTTC. The rearrangement uses TRBV20-1 and TRBJ2-5; TRBD2 might be the D (6 bases). Germline V lookup: CDR1 DFQATT, CDR2 SNEGSKA (reference sequence). This CDR3 is built from 15 residues. The V end was cut by 3 bases, the J end by 4 bases, with 18 bases between.

V and J are TRBV28 and TRBJ1-5; unclear D gene. CDR1 MDHEN and CDR2 SYDVKM come from the germline V gene. With 2 bases removed from V and 6 bases from J, the gap between germline ends came to 11 bases. This CDR3 is built from 14 residues. The CDR3 nucleotides read TGTGCCAGCAGTTTAATATCAGATACTCAGCCCCAGCATTTT. Amino acid sequence: CASSLISDTQPQHF.

This clonotype was counted between two and nine times. The rearrangement links TRBV20-1 to TRBJ2-1, with a weak D call TRBD2 (7 bases). This CDR3 is built from 13 residues. The V end lost 5 bases, the J end lost 7 bases, and 15 bases lay between the germline ends. Germline CDR1 DFQATT, CDR2 SNEGSKA (reference sequence). This CDR3 reads CSARGAGVNEQFF. CDR3 nucleotide sequence: TGCAGTGCTCGGGGGGCGGGAGTGAATGAGCAGTTCTTC.